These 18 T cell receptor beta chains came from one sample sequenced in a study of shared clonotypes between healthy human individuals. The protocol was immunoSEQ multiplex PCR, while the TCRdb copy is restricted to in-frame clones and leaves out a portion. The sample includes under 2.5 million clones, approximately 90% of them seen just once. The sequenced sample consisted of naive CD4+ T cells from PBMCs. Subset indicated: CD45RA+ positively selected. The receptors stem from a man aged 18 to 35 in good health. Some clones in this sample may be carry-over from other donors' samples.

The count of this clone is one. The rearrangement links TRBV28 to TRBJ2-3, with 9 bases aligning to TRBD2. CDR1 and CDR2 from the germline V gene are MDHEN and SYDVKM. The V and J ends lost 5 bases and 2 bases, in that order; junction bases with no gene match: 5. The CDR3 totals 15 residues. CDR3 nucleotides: TGTGCCAGCAGTAGCCTAGCGGGATTCACAGATACGCAGTATTTT. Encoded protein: CASSSLAGFTDTQYF.

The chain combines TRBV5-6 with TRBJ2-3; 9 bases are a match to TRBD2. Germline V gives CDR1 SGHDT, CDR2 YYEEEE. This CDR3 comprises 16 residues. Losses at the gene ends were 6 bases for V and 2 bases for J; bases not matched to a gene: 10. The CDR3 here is CASNRLAGLLTDTQYF. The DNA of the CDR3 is TGTGCCAGCAACCGCCTAGCGGGACTTCTCACAGATACGCAGTATTTT. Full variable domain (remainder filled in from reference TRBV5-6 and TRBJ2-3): DAGVTQSPTHLIKTRGQQVTLRCSPKSGHDTVSWYQQALGQGPQFIFQYYEEEERQRGNFPDRFSGHQFPNYSSELNVNALLLGDSALYLCASNRLAGLLTDTQYFGPGTRLTVL.

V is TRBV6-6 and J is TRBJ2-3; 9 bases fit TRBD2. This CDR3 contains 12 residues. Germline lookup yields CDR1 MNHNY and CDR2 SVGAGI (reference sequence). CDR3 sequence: CGCGAGGNTQYF. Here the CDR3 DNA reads TGTGGTTGTGGGGCGGGGGGGAATACGCAGTATTTT.

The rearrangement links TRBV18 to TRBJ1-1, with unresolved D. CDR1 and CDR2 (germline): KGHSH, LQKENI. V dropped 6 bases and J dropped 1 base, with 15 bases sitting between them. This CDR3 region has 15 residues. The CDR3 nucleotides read TGTGCCAGCTCGCCCTTTGGGGTGGGGAACACTGAAGCTTTCTTT. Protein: CASSPFGVGNTEAFF.

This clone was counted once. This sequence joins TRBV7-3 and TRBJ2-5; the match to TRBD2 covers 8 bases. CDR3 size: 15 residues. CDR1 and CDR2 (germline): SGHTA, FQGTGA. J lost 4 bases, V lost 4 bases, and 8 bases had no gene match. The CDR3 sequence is CASSSLAGLGETQYF. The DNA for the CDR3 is TGTGCCAGCAGCTCCCTAGCGGGCTTAGGAGAGACCCAGTACTTC.

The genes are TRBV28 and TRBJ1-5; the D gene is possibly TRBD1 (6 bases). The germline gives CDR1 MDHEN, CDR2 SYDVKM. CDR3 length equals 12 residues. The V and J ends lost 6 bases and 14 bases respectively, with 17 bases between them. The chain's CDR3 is CASSQRREGEHF. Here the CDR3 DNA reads TGTGCCAGCAGCCAACGCAGGGAGGGGGAGCATTTT. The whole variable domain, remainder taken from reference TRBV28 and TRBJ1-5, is DVKVTQSSRYLVKRTGEKVFLECVQDMDHENMFWYRQDPGLGLRLIYFSYDVKMKEKGDIPEGYSVSREKKERFSLILESASTNQTSMYLCASSQRREGEHFGDGTRLSIL.

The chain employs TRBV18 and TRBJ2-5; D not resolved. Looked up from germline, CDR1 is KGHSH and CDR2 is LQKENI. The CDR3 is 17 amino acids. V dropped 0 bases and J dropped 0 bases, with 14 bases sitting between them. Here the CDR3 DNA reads TGTGCCAGCTCACCACCCGGCAGCCAACCTTACCAAGAGACCCAGTACTTC. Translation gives CASSPPGSQPYQETQYF.

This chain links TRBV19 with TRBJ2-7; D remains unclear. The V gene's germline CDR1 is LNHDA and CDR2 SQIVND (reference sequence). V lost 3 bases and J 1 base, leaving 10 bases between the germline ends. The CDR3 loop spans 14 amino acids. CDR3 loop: CASSMAGTSYEQYF. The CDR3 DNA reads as TGTGCCAGTAGTATGGCAGGTACTTCCTACGAGCAGTACTTC.

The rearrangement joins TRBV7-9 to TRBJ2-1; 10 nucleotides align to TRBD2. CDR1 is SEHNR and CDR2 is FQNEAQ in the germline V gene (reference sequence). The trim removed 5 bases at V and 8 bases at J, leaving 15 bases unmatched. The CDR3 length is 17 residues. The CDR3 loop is CASSPTAGGQITDEQFF. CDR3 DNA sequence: TGTGCCAGCAGCCCTACAGCGGGAGGGCAGATCACCGATGAGCAGTTCTTC.

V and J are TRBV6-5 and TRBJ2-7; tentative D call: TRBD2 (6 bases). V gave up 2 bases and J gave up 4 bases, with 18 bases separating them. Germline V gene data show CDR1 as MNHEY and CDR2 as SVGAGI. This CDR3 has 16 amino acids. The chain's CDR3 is CASSYRTPSVGYEQYF. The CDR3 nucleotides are TGTGCCAGCAGTTACCGAACCCCTAGCGTCGGGTACGAGCAGTACTTC.

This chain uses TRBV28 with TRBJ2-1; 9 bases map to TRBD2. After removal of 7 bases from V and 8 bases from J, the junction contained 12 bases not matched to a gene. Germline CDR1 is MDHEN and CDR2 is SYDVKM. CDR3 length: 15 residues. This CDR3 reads CASTPGLALLDEQFF. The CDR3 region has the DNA TGTGCCAGCACCCCGGGACTAGCCCTCCTGGATGAGCAGTTCTTC.

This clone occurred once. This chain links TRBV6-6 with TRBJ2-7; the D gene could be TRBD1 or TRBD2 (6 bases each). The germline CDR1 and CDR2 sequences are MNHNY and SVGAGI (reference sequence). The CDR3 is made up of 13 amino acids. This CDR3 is CALGGPHLYEQYF. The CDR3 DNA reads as TGTGCTCTTGGGGGGCCCCACCTTTACGAGCAGTACTTC.

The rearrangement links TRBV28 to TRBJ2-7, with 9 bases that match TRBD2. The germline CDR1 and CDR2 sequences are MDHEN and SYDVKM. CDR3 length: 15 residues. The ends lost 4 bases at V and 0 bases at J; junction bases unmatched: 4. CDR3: CASSSQTSGSYEQYF. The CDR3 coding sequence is TGTGCCAGCAGTTCCCAGACTAGCGGCTCCTACGAGCAGTACTTC.

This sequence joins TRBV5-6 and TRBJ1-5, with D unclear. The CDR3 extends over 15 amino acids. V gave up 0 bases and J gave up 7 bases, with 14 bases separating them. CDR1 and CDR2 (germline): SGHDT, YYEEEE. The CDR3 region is CASSLGRGSGQPQHF. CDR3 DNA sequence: TGTGCCAGCAGCTTGGGACGTGGAAGTGGGCAGCCCCAGCATTTT. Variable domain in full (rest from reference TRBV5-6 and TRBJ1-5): DAGVTQSPTHLIKTRGQQVTLRCSPKSGHDTVSWYQQALGQGPQFIFQYYEEEERQRGNFPDRFSGHQFPNYSSELNVNALLLGDSALYLCASSLGRGSGQPQHFGDGTRLSIL.

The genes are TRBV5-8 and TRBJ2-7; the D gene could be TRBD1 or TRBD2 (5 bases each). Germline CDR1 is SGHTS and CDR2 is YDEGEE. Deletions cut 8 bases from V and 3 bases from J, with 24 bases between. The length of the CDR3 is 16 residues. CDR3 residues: CASSLSYPRDHYEQYF. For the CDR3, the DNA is TGTGCCAGTTCCCTCTCCTACCCCCGGGACCACTACGAGCAGTACTTC.

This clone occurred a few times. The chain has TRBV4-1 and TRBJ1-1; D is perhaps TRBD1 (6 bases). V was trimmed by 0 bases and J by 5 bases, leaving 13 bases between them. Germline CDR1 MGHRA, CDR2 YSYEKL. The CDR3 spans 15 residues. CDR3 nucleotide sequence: TGCGCCAGCAGCCAAGAGGGCAGGGGTCGGACTGAAGCTTTCTTT. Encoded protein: CASSQEGRGRTEAFF.

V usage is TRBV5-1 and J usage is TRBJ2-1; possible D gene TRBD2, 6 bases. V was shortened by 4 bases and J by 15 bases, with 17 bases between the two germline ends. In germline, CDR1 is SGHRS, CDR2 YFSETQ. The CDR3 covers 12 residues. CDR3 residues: CASSLTGTRGFF. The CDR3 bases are TGCGCCAGCAGCCTGACCGGGACTCGAGGGTTCTTC. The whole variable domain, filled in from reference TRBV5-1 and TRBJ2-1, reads KAGVTQTPRYLIKTRGQQVTLSCSPISGHRSVSWYQQTPGQGLQFLFEYFSETQRNKGNFPGRFSGRQFSNSRSEMNVSTLELGDSALYLCASSLTGTRGFFGPGTRLTVL.

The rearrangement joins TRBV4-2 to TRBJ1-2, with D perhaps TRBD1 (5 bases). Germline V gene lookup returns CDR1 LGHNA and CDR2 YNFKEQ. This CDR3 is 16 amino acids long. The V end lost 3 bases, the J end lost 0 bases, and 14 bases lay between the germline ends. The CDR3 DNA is TGTGCCAGCAGCCAGCCCACGGGACGGTCTAACTATGGCTACACCTTC. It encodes CASSQPTGRSNYGYTF.